This T cell receptor beta chain was sequenced in a study of blood T cell repertoires in COVID-19. Study overall: Some COVID-19 samples were acute and others convalescent; all came from the United States, Italy and Spain. PBMCs, B-cell-depleted T cells, or T cells were the source of the cDNA or gDNA that made up the material.

Original handling: Reference gene primers were amplified, and this amplification served to estimate nucleated cell counts. Clones were sequenced by immunoSEQ multiplex PCR, and TCRdb holds only the in-frame ones, with some missing. The V and J calls and clone size come from that table; D and trimming were worked out from the DNA. The repertoire holds tens of thousands of clones, with 65% to 90% as singletons. The CDR3 totals 16 residues. Germline CDR1 is MDHEN and CDR2 is SYDVKM. V trimming: 5 bases; J trimming: 6 bases; junction bases outside the gene matches: 7. Seattle enrolled patients during active infection and tracked them longitudinally.

The genes are TRBV28 and TRBJ2-1, with 13 bases lining up with TRBD2. The receptor comes from a man aged 25-45 years with COVID-19, enrolled during active disease. Sequenced input: peripheral blood. CDR3 sequence: CASSQRLAGGLNEQFF. The CDR3 bases are TGTGCCAGCAGTCAAAGACTAGCGGGAGGACTCAATGAGCAGTTCTTC.